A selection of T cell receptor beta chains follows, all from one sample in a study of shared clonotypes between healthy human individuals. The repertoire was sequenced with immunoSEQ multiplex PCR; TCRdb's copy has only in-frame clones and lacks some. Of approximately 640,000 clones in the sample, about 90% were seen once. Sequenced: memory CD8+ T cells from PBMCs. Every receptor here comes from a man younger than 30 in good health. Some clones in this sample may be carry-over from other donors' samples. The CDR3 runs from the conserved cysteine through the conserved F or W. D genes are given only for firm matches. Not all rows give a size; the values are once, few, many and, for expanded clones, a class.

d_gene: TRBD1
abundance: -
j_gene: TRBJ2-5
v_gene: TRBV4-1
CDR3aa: CASSPLGQGAWETQYF
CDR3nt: TGCGCCAGCAGCCCCTTGGGACAGGGGGCTTGGGAGACCCAGTACTTC

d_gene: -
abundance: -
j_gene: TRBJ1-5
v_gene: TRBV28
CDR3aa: CASSLAVNLSPQHF
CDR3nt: TGTGCCAGCAGTTTAGCGGTTAACCTGTCGCCCCAGCATTTT

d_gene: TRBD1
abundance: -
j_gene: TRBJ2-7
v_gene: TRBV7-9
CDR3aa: CASTLGQGREQYF
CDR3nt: TGTGCCAGCACCCTGGGACAGGGTCGCGAGCAGTACTTC

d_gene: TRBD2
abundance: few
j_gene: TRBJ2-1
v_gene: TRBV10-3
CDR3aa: CAISEPGGSGNYNEQFF
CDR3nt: TGTGCCATCAGTGAGCCCGGTGGTAGCGGGAACTACAATGAGCAGTTCTTC

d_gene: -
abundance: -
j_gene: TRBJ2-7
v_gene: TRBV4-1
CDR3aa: CASSQAAGQGVPYEQYF
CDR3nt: TGCGCCAGCAGCCAAGCCGCGGGGCAGGGGGTCCCCTACGAGCAGTACTTC

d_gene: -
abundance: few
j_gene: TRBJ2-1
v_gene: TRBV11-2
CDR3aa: CASSLERGSYNEQFF
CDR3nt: TGTGCCAGCAGCTTAGAGCGGGGCTCCTACAATGAGCAGTTCTTC

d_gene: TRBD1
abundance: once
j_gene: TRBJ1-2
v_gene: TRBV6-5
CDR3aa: CASTGGLGYGYTF
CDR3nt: TGTGCCAGTACAGGGGGTTTAGGCTATGGCTACACCTTC

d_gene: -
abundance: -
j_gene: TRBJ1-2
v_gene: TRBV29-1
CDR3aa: CSVADSIYGYTF
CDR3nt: TGCAGCGTCGCGGACAGTATCTATGGCTACACCTTC

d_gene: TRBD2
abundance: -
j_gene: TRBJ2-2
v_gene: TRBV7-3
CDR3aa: CASSPGSGTNTGELFF
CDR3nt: TGTGCCAGCAGCCCGGGTAGCGGGACGAACACCGGGGAGCTGTTTTTT

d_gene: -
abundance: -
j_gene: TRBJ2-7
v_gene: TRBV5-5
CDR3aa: CASSRVPSPKTVSYEQYF
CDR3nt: TGTGCCAGCAGCCGAGTCCCGAGCCCAAAGACAGTTTCCTACGAGCAGTACTTC

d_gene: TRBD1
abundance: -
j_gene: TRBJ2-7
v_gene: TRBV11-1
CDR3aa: CASSLGDRVGAEQYF
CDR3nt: TGTGCCAGCAGCTTGGGGGACAGGGTTGGGGCCGAGCAGTACTTC

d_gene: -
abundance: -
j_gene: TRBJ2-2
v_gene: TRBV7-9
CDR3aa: CASSLAETALNTGELFF
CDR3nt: TGTGCCAGCAGCTTAGCGGAGACAGCGCTCAACACCGGGGAGCTGTTTTTT

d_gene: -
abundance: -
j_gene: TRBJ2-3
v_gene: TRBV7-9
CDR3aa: CASSFSVSTDTQYF
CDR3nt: TGTGCCAGCAGCTTTAGCGTTAGCACAGATACGCAGTATTTT

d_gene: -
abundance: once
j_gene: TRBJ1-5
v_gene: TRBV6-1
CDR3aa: CASSDLWDPNSNQPQHF
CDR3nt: TGTGCCAGCAGTGATCTCTGGGACCCAAATAGCAATCAGCCCCAGCATTTT

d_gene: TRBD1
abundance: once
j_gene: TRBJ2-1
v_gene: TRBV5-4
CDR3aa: CASSSDRGLNEQFF
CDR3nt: TGTGCCAGCAGCTCGGACAGGGGGCTCAATGAGCAGTTCTTC

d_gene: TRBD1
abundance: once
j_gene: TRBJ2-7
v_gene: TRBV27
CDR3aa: CASSLRGTGILYEQYF
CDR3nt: TGTGCCAGCAGTTTACGCGGGACAGGCATACTCTACGAGCAGTACTTC

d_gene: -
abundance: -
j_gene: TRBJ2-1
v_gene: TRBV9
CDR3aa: CASSGSGHLYNEQFF
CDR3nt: TGTGCCAGCAGCGGGTCGGGACACCTCTACAATGAGCAGTTCTTC

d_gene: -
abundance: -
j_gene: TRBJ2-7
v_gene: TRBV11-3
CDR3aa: CASSQEFSYEQYF
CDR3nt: TGTGCCAGCAGCCAGGAGTTTTCCTACGAGCAGTACTTC

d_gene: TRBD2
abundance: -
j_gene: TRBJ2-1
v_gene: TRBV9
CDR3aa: CASTRREREAVYEQFF
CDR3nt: TGTGCCAGTACCCGGCGGGAGCGGGAGGCAGTCTATGAGCAGTTCTTC

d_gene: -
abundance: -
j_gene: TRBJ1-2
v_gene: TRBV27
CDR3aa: CASSLSQGTYGYTF
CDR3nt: TGTGCCAGCAGTTTATCCCAGGGAACCTATGGCTACACCTTC

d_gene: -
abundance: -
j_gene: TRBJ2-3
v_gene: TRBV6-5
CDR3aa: CASSYSTGSTDTQYF
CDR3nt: TGTGCCAGCAGTTACTCGACCGGGTCCACAGATACGCAGTATTTT

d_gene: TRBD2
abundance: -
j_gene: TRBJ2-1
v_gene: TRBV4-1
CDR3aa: CASSQGLAVSSYNEQFF
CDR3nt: TGCGCCAGCAGCCAGGGACTAGCGGTTAGCTCCTACAATGAGCAGTTCTTC

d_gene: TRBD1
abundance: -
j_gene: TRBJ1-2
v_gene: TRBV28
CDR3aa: CASSFQGATGYTF
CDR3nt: TGTGCCAGCAGTTTTCAGGGGGCGACGGGCTACACCTTC

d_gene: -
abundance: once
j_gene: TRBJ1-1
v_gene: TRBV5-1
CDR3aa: CASSEWTSHPNTEAFF
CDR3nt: TGCGCCAGCAGCGAATGGACATCCCACCCAAACACTGAAGCTTTCTTT

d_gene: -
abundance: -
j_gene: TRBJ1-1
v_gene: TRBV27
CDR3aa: CASSFPGGTEAFF
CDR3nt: TGTGCCAGCAGTTTTCCGGGGGGGACAGAAGCTTTCTTT

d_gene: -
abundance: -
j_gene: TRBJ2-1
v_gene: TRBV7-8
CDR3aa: CASSLAGLGGSYNEQFF
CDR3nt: TGTGCCAGCAGCTTAGCGGGACTTGGAGGTTCCTACAATGAGCAGTTCTTC

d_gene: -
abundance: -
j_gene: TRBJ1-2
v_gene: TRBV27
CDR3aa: CASSTNQRTPLGYGYTF
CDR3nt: TGTGCCAGCAGCACGAATCAGAGAACCCCCTTAGGCTATGGCTACACCTTC

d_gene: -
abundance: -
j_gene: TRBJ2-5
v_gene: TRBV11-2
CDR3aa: CASSEVWSETQYF
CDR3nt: TGTGCCAGCAGCGAAGTGTGGTCGGAGACCCAGTACTTC

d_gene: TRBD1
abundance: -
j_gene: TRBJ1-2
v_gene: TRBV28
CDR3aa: CASSLVGQEVNYGYTF
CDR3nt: TGTGCCAGCAGCTTGGTGGGACAGGAGGTAAACTATGGCTACACCTTC

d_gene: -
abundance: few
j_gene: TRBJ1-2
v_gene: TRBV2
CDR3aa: CASWRSYGYTF
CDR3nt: TGTGCCAGCTGGCGCTCCTATGGCTACACCTTC

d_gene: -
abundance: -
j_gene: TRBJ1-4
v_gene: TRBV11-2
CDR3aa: CASSDTWGALEKLFF
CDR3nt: TGTGCCAGCAGTGATACTTGGGGGGCGCTTGAAAAACTGTTTTTT

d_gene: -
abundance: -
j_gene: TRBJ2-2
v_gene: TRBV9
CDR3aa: CASSVGGGLTGELFF
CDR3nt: TGTGCCAGCAGCGTAGGCGGAGGGCTCACCGGGGAGCTGTTTTTT

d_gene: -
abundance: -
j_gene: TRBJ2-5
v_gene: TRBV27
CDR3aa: CASSLSGQETQYF
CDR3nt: TGTGCCAGCAGTTTATCAGGCCAAGAGACCCAGTACTTC

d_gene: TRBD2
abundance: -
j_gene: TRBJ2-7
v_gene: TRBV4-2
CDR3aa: CASSQESGTSRYEQYF
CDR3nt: TGTGCCAGCAGCCAAGAGTCCGGGACTAGCAGGTACGAGCAGTACTTC

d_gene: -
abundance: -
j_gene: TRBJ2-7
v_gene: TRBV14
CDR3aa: CASSQGSYEQYF
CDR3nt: TGTGCCAGCAGCCAAGGGAGCTACGAGCAGTACTTC

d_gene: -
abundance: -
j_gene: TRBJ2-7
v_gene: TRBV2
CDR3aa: CASIEGASYEQYF
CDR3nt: TGTGCCAGCATAGAGGGAGCTTCCTACGAGCAGTACTTC